This T cell receptor beta chain was sequenced during a study of T cell responses to AZD1222 COVID-19 vaccine. Study in general: Second doses that came at about 4 or about 12 weeks were put together.

Study findings and constraints: Distributed over spike, vaccine-associated CD4 TCRs predominated at 160-218 and 743-854. The donor cohort was predominantly white British with a female majority, and clonal diversity may have been underestimated.

Using immunoSEQ multiplex PCR, the repertoire was profiled, and TCRdb retains in-frame clones only, with some absent. The sample yields about 120,000 clones, around 94% seen once. About this clone: Its specificity is not known.

This specimen was peripheral blood, taken on day 0 of AZD1222 vaccination. This sequence originates from an adult in good health.

CDR3 region: CASSPGTGGGNTIYF. CDR3 coding DNA: TGTGCCAGCAGTCCTGGGACAGGGGGAGGAAACACCATATATTTT. The gene calls are TRBV27 and TRBJ1-3; 11 bases are shared with TRBD1. Germline trimming cut 5 bases from V and 4 bases from J; bases unmatched to any gene: 4. From germline, CDR1 is MNHEY and CDR2 SMNVEV (reference sequence). The length of the CDR3 is 15 residues.